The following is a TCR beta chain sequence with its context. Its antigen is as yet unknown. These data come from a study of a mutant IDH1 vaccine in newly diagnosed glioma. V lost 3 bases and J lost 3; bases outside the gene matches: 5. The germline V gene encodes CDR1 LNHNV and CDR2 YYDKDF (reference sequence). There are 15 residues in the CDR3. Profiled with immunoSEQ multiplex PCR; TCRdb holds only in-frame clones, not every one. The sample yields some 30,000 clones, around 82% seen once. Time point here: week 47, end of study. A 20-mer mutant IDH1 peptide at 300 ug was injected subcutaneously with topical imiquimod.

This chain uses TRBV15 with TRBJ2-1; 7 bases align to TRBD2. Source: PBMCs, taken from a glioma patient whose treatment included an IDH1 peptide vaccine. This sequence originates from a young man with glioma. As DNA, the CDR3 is TGTGCCACCAGCAGGTCTAGCGGAAACTACAATGAGCAGTTCTTC. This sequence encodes CATSRSSGNYNEQFF.